These T cell receptor beta chains were read from a single sample in a study of control samples from healthy donors and cancer patients. Sequenced by immunoSEQ multiplex PCR; TCRdb stores in-frame clones only, minus some. Of tens of thousands of clones listed, approximately 87% are singletons. The sample was blood. The receptors come from a man aged 55 to 70 in good health. Both conserved end residues are part of each CDR3. Fields, in order: D gene, clone size, CDR3 length, V gene, J gene, CDR3 protein, CDR3 DNA. A D gene is named only where the DNA matches it firmly. Not all rows give a size; the values are once, few, many and, for expanded clones, a class.

>NA|NA|15|TRBV11-2|TRBJ2-7
CASSLDSGEGYEQYF
TGTGCCAGCAGCTTAGACTCCGGGGAAGGGTACGAGCAGTACTTC
>NA|few|13|TRBV30|TRBJ2-1
CAWSGGSLELRFF
TGTGCCTGGAGTGGAGGGTCTCTGGAACTCCGGTTCTTC
>NA|NA|13|TRBV7-2|TRBJ2-3
CASSLPPTHTQYF
TGTGCCAGCAGCCTCCCCCCCACACATACGCAGTATTTT
>TRBD1|NA|16|TRBV27|TRBJ1-6
CASSFAGQGAWSPLHF
TGTGCCAGCAGTTTCGCTGGACAGGGGGCTTGGTCACCCCTCCACTTT
>NA|NA|12|TRBV23-1|TRBJ1-1
CASSSNNTEAFF
TGCGCCAGCAGTTCGAATAACACTGAAGCTTTCTTT
>NA|few|15|TRBV6-1|TRBJ2-1
CASSGAGASYNEQFF
TGTGCCAGCAGTGGAGCGGGTGCCTCCTACAATGAGCAGTTCTTC
>NA|few|12|TRBV7-2|TRBJ2-7
CASSPGLYEQYF
TGTGCCAGCAGCCCAGGCCTGTACGAGCAGTACTTC
>TRBD1|once|17|TRBV9|TRBJ1-3
CASSVRTGPSSGNTIYF
TGTGCCAGCAGCGTCCGGACAGGGCCGAGCTCTGGAAACACCATATATTTT
>TRBD2|few|17|TRBV25-1|TRBJ2-1
CASSELSGERGDNEQFF
TGTGCCAGCAGTGAACTTAGCGGGGAGAGGGGGGACAATGAGCAGTTCTTC
>NA|NA|15|TRBV30|TRBJ1-5
CAWSKRFGSNQPQHF
TGTGCCTGGAGTAAGCGCTTCGGGAGCAATCAGCCCCAGCATTTT